This TCR beta chain was identified in a study of PD-1 blockade in classical Hodgkin lymphoma. Noted time point: cycle 4 day 1 (C4D1), after 5 to 7 weeks of nivolumab. With no exception, relapse followed autologous stem cell transplantation in all patients, and brentuximab vedotin exposure varied. The data were produced by immunoSEQ multiplex PCR, yet TCRdb's version contains in-frame clones alone and is incomplete. The sample yields about 64,000 clones, 90% to 95% seen once. Of note for this clone: What it binds is unknown.

V dropped 6 bases and J dropped 3 bases, with 15 bases sitting between them. CDR3 length equals 14 residues. Germline V gene sequence: CDR1 MGHDK, CDR2 SYGVNS. Study-wide results and limits: CD4+ but not CD8+ TCR diversity rose significantly by C4D1. According to reports, newly diagnosed patients had lower baseline TCR diversity than healthy donors, and relapsed/refractory patients had lower baseline TCR diversity still.

This clonotype originated in a human donor with classical Hodgkin lymphoma. The source was peripheral blood mononuclear cells (PBMCs), collected before the fourth cycle of nivolumab. The chain recombines TRBV25-1 with TRBJ2-7, with D unresolved. CDR3 DNA: TGTGCCAGCAGCCAATACCCCCTCAACTACGAGCAGTACTTC. Its translation: CASSQYPLNYEQYF.